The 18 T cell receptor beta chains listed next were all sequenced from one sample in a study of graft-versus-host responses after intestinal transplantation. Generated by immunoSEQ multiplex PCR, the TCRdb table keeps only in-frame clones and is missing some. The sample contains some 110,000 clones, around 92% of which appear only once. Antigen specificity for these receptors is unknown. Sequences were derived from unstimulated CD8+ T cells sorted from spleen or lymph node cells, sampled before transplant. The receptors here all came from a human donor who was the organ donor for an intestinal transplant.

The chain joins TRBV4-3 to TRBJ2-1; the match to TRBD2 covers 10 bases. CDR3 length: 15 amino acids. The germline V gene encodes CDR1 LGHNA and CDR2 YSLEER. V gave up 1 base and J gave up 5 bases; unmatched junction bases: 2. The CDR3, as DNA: TGCGCCAGCAGCCAAGTCAGCGGGAGGGACAATGAGCAGTTCTTC. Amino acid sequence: CASSQVSGRDNEQFF.

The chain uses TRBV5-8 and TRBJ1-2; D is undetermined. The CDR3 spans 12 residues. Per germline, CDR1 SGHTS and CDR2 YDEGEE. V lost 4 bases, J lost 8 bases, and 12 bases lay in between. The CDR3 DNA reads TGTGCCAGCAGCCCCCAAGCCCGAGGCTACACCTTC. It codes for CASSPQARGYTF.

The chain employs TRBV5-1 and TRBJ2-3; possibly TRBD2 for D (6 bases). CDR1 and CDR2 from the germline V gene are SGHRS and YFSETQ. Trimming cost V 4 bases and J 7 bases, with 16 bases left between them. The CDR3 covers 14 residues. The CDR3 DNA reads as TGCGCCAGCAGCCGCGGCGGGGAGAAGCATACGCAGTATTTT. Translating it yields CASSRGGEKHTQYF.

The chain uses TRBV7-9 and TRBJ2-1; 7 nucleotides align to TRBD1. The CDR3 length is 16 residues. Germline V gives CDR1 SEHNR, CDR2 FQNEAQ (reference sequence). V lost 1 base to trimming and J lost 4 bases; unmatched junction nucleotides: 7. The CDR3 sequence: CASSLGQGADYNEQFF. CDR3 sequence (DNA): TGTGCCAGCAGCTTAGGACAGGGCGCCGATTACAATGAGCAGTTCTTC.

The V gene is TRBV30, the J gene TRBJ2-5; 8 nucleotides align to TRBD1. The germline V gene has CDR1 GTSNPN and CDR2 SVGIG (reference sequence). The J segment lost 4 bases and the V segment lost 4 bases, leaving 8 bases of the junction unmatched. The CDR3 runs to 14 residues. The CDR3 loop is CAWTGQGFPETQYF. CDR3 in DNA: TGTGCCTGGACCGGACAGGGCTTTCCAGAGACCCAGTACTTC.

The CDR3 protein is CASSPTQGRPFF. The CDR3 DNA reads TGTGCCAGCAGCCCTACGCAGGGCAGGCCTTTCTTT. This chain connects TRBV13 to TRBJ1-1; D is possibly TRBD1 (5 bases). This CDR3 is built from 12 residues. Germline lookup yields CDR1 PRHDT and CDR2 FYEKMQ (reference sequence). Between the trimmed V and J ends, which lost 5 bases and 12 bases, there was a span of 16 bases.

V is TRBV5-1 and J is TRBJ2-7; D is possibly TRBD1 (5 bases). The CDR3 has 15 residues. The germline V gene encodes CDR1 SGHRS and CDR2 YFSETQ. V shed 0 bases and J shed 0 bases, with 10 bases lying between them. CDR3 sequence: CASSLGQGSSYEQYF. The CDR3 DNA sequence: TGCGCCAGCAGCTTGGGTCAGGGATCCTCCTACGAGCAGTACTTC. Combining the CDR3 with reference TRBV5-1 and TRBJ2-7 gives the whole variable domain KAGVTQTPRYLIKTRGQQVTLSCSPISGHRSVSWYQQTPGQGLQFLFEYFSETQRNKGNFPGRFSGRQFSNSRSEMNVSTLELGDSALYLCASSLGQGSSYEQYFGPGTRLTVT.

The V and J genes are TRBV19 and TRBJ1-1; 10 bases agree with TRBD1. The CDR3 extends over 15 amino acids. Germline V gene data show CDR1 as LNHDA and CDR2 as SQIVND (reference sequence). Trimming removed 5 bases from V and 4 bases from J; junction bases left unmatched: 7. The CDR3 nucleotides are TGTGCCAGTAGTCTTTGGACAGGGGGGGTCACTGAAGCTTTCTTT. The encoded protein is CASSLWTGGVTEAFF. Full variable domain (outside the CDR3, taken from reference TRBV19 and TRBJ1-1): DGGITQSPKYLFRKEGQNVTLSCEQNLNHDAMYWYRQDPGQGLRLIYYSQIVNDFQKGDIAEGYSVSREKKESFPLTVTSAQKNPTAFYLCASSLWTGGVTEAFFGQGTRLTVV.

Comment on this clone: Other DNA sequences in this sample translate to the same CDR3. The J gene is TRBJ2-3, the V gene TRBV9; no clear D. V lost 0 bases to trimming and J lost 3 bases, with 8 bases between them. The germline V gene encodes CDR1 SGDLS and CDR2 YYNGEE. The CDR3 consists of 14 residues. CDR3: CASSVEGGTDTQYF. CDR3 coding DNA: TGTGCCAGCAGCGTAGAGGGTGGGACAGATACGCAGTATTTT.

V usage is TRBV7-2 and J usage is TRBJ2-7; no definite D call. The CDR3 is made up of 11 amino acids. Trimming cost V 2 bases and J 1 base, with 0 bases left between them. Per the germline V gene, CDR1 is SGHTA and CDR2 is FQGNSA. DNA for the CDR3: TGTGCCAGCAGCTTATCCTACGAGCAGTACTTC. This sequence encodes CASSLSYEQYF.

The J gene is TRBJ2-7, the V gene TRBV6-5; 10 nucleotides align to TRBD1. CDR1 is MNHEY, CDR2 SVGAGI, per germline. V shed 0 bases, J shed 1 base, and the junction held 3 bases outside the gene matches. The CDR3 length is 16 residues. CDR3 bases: TGTGCCAGCAGTTACTCCCCGGACAGGGGGTCCTACGAGCAGTACTTC. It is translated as CASSYSPDRGSYEQYF.

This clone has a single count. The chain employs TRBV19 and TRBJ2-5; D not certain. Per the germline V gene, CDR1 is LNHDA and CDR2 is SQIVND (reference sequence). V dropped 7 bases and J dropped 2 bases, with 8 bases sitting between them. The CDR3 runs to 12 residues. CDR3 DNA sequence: TGTGCCAGTAAGGATTGGCAAGAGACCCAGTACTTC. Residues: CASKDWQETQYF.

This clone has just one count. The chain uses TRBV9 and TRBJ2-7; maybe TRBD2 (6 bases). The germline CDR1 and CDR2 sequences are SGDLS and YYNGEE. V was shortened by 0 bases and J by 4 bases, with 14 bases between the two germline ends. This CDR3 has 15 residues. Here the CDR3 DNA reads TGTGCCAGCAGCGTAGAAGGAGGGTATGGTTACGAGCAGTACTTC. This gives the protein CASSVEGGYGYEQYF.

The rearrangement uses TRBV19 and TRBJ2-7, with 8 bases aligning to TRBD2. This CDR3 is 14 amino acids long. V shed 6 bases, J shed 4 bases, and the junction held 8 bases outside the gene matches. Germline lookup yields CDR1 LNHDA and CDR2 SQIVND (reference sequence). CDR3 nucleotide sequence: TGTGCCAGTAGCCCCGGGAGCGGGAGTTACGAGCAGTACTTC. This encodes CASSPGSGSYEQYF.

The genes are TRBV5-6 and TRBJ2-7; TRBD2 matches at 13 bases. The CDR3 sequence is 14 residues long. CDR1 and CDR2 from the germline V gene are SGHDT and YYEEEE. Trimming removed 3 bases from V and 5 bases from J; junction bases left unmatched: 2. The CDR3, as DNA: TGTGCCAGCAGCTCGGGACTAGCGGGGAACGAGCAGTACTTC. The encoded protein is CASSSGLAGNEQYF. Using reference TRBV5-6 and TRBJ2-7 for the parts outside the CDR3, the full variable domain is DAGVTQSPTHLIKTRGQQVTLRCSPKSGHDTVSWYQQALGQGPQFIFQYYEEEERQRGNFPDRFSGHQFPNYSSELNVNALLLGDSALYLCASSSGLAGNEQYFGPGTRLTVT.

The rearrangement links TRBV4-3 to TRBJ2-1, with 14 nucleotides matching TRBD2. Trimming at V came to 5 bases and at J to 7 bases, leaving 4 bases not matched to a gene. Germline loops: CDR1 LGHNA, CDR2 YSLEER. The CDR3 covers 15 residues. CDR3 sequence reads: CASSLGLAGENEQFF. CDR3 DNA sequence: TGCGCCAGCAGCTTGGGACTAGCGGGAGAAAATGAGCAGTTCTTC.

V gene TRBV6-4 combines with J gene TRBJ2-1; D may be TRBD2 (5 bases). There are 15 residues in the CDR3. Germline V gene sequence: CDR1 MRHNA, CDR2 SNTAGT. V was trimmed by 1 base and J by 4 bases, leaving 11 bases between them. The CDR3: CASSDLSGSYNEQFF. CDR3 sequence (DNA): TGTGCCAGCAGTGACTTGAGCGGATCATACAATGAGCAGTTCTTC.

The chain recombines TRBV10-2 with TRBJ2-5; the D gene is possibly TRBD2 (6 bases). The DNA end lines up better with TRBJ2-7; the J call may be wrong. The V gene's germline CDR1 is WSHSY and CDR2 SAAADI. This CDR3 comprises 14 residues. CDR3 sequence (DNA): TGCGCCGGGGCCCCCGACGGGAGTAGGCACGAGCAGTACTTC. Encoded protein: CAGAPDGSRHEQYF.